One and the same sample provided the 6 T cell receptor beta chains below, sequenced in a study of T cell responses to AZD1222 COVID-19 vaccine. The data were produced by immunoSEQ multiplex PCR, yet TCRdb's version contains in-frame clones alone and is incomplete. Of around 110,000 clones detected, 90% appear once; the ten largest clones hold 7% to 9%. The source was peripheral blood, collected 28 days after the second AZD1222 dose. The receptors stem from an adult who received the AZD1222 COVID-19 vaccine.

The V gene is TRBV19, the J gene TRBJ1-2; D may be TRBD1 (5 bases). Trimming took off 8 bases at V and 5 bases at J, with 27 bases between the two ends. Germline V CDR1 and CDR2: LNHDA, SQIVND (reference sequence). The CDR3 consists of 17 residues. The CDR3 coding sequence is TGTGCCAGTTGGTTCCCTGGTAGCCCTCAGGGACCGTATGGCTACACCTTC. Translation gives CASWFPGSPQGPYGYTF.

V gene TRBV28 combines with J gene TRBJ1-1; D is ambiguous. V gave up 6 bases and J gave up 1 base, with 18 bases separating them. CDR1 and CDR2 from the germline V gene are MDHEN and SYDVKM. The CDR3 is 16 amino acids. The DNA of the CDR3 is TGTGCCAGCAGCCTCGGCGGGAGGCGTAAGAACACTGAAGCTTTCTTT. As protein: CASSLGGRRKNTEAFF. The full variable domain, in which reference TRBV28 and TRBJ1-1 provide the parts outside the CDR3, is DVKVTQSSRYLVKRTGEKVFLECVQDMDHENMFWYRQDPGLGLRLIYFSYDVKMKEKGDIPEGYSVSREKKERFSLILESASTNQTSMYLCASSLGGRRKNTEAFFGQGTRLTVV.

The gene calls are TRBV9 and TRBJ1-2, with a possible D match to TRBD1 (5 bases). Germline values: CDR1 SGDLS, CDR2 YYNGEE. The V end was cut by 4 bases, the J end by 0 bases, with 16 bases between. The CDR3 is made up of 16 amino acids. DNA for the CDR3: TGTGCCAGCAGCCACCCCGGGGGGGTGACTAACTATGGCTACACCTTC. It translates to CASSHPGGVTNYGYTF.

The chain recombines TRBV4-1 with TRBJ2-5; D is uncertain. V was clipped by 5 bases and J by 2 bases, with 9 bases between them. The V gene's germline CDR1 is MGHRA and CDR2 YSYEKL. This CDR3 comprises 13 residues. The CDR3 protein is CASSFREQETQYF. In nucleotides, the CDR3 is TGCGCCAGCAGCTTCCGAGAGCAAGAGACCCAGTACTTC.

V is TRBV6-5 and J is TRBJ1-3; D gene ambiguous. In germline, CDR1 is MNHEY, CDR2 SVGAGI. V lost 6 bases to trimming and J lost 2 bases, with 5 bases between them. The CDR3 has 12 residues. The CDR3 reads CASRGTGNTIYF. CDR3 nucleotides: TGTGCCAGCAGGGGTACTGGAAACACCATATATTTT.

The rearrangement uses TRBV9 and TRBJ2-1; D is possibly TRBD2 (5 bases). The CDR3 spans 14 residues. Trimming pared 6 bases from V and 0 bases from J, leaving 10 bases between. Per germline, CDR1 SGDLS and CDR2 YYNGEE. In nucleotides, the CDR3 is TGTGCCAGCAACCCTAGCCTCTCCTACAATGAGCAGTTCTTC. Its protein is CASNPSLSYNEQFF.